The present TCR beta chain was sequenced within a study of blood T cell repertoires in COVID-19. About the study: The origin of the acute and convalescent COVID-19 samples was the United States, Italy and Spain. From T cells, B-cell-depleted T cells, or PBMCs came the material, which was cDNA or gDNA.

Profiled with immunoSEQ multiplex PCR; TCRdb holds only in-frame clones, not every one. The table includes 390,000 or so clones, approximately 88% detected once. Followed longitudinally, the Seattle patients had been enrolled during active infection. With 5 bases removed from V and 4 bases from J, the gap between germline ends came to 11 bases. The CDR3 is made up of 13 amino acids. Germline lookup yields CDR1 SEHNR and CDR2 FQNEAQ (reference sequence). The rearrangement joins TRBV7-9 to TRBJ2-5; tentatively, D is TRBD2 (5 bases). Input material: peripheral blood. The TCR comes from a woman in her twenties or thirties with COVID-19, enrolled during active disease. The CDR3 spells CASSLGDSETQYF. CDR3 nucleotides: TGTGCCAGCAGCCTCGGGGATTCAGAGACCCAGTACTTC. Full variable domain (missing parts from reference TRBV7-9 and TRBJ2-5): DTGVSQNPRHKITKRGQNVTFRCDPISEHNRLYWYRQTLGQGPEFLTYFQNEAQLEKSRLLSDRFSAERPKGSFSTLEIQRTEQGDSAMYLCASSLGDSETQYFGPGTRLLVL.